This T cell receptor (beta chain) was documented in a study of OX40 agonist ivuxolimab in advanced cancers. With 2 bases removed from V and 2 bases from J, the gap between germline ends came to 14 bases. The germline V gene has CDR1 MGHRA and CDR2 YSYEKL. This CDR3 spans 16 amino acids. The assay was immunoSEQ multiplex PCR, and TCRdb's table has in-frame clones only and misses some. The sample gives about 31,000 clones, more than 70% of which show up once; 20% to 30% is in the top ten. The chain uses TRBV4-1 and TRBJ2-3; perhaps TRBD2 as D (5 bases). Sequenced material: CD4+ or CD8+ T cells sorted from blood, taken in a trial of the OX40 agonist ivuxolimab. The sequence was obtained from an adult with an advanced solid tumor such as melanoma, head and neck, liver or kidney cancer. The CDR3 nucleotides read TGCGCCAGCAGCCAAACGGGCCGGGGTTACACAGATACGCAGTATTTT. It is translated as CASSQTGRGYTDTQYF.